A single sample is the source of the 12 T cell receptor beta chains below, sequenced in a study of technical replicates of blood from several donors. TCRdb keeps only in-frame clones here, not all; method: immunoSEQ multiplex PCR. The repertoire consists of about 69,000 clones, with about 90% occurring once and the leading ten covering 4% to 5%. Specimen: PBMCs. These receptors were obtained from a human donor in good health. Some clones in this sample may be carry-over from other donors' samples.

The chain employs TRBV4-2 and TRBJ1-3; perhaps TRBD1 as D (5 bases). The V end was cut by 4 bases, the J end by 0 bases, with 10 bases between. The germline V gene has CDR1 LGHNA and CDR2 YNFKEQ. The CDR3 is 15 residues long. The CDR3 nucleotides read TGTGCCAGCAGCCTCCGCGACAGCTCTGGAAACACCATATATTTT. Translated, it gives CASSLRDSSGNTIYF.

This chain uses TRBV7-8 with TRBJ1-1; TRBD1 aligns across 8 bases. The CDR3 extends over 15 amino acids. After removal of 7 bases from V and 6 bases from J, the junction contained 13 bases not matched to a gene. From germline, CDR1 is SGHVS and CDR2 FQNEAQ. The CDR3 loop reads CASILGGQGFAEAFF. The CDR3 DNA reads TGTGCCAGCATTCTTGGAGGACAGGGATTCGCTGAAGCTTTCTTT.

The chain employs TRBV7-9 and TRBJ2-7, with TRBD1 matching over 7 bases. Losses at the gene ends were 5 bases for V and 6 bases for J; bases not matched to a gene: 10. Germline V CDR1 and CDR2: SEHNR, FQNEAQ (reference sequence). This CDR3 has 14 residues. DNA for the CDR3: TGTGCCAGCAGCCCCCGGGACAGTCCTTTCGAGCAGTACTTC. It is translated as CASSPRDSPFEQYF.

The gene calls are TRBV19 and TRBJ1-2; 7 bases map to TRBD1. The CDR3 has 13 residues. CDR1 and CDR2 (germline): LNHDA, SQIVND (reference sequence). Losses at the gene ends were 6 bases for V and 5 bases for J; bases not matched to a gene: 6. DNA of the CDR3: TGTGCCAGTAGAACCGGGACAGCTTATGGCTACACCTTC. Amino acids: CASRTGTAYGYTF.

This rearrangement joins TRBV5-1 to TRBJ2-7; D may be TRBD2 (7 bases). Germline V CDR1 and CDR2: SGHRS, YFSETQ. This CDR3 region has 16 residues. V lost 0 bases, J lost 4 bases, and 17 bases lay in between. CDR3 bases: TGCGCCAGCAGCTTGGCGTGGGGGGGGGCTTGGTACGAGCAGTACTTC. It is translated as CASSLAWGGAWYEQYF.

Only one count was recorded for this clone. The chain couples TRBV5-1 to TRBJ2-1; D is perhaps TRBD2 (6 bases). The CDR3 loop spans 14 amino acids. V was trimmed by 1 base and J by 2 bases, leaving 7 bases between them. Germline V lookup: CDR1 SGHRS, CDR2 YFSETQ. The DNA of the CDR3 is TGCGCCAGCAGCTTGCCGGGGGCCTACAATGAGCAGTTCTTC. Its translation is CASSLPGAYNEQFF.

This chain joins TRBV7-3 and TRBJ2-7; 7 bases align to TRBD1. The germline V gene has CDR1 SGHTA and CDR2 FQGTGA. With V trimmed by 0 bases and J by 3 bases, 5 bases remained unmatched. The CDR3 length is 15 residues. The CDR3 region is CASSLTGGAGYEQYF. CDR3 coding DNA: TGTGCCAGCAGCTTAACAGGGGGCGCCGGCTACGAGCAGTACTTC.

The chain carries TRBV29-1 and TRBJ1-5, with D unclear. The CDR3 loop spans 13 amino acids. The V end was cut by 3 bases, the J end by 6 bases, with 12 bases between. Germline lookup yields CDR1 SQVTM and CDR2 ANQGSEA. The chain's CDR3 is CSVDYGGRQPQHF. Written as DNA, the CDR3 is TGCAGCGTTGATTATGGAGGGCGTCAGCCCCAGCATTTT.

The rearrangement links TRBV19 to TRBJ2-2; 12 bases agree with TRBD1. Trimming cost V 6 bases and J 5 bases; bases outside gene matches: 10. The CDR3 covers 17 residues. Germline loops: CDR1 LNHDA, CDR2 SQIVND (reference sequence). CDR3 sequence: CASRGQGAFSGTGELFF. In DNA form, the CDR3 reads TGTGCCAGTAGGGGACAGGGGGCCTTTTCTGGAACCGGGGAGCTGTTTTTT.

This chain links TRBV6-1 with TRBJ1-1; 7 bases are a match to TRBD1. J was trimmed by 4 bases and V by 2 bases; bases with no gene match: 7. The CDR3 length is 15 residues. CDR1 and CDR2 from the germline V gene are MNHNS and SASEGT. CDR3 sequence reads: CASSEYDRVRTEAFF. The CDR3 nucleotides read TGTGCCAGCAGTGAATATGACAGGGTACGCACTGAAGCTTTCTTT.

The chain joins TRBV5-6 to TRBJ1-1; TRBD1 matches at 7 bases. The length of the CDR3 is 13 residues. Germline V gene lookup returns CDR1 SGHDT and CDR2 YYEEEE. The ends lost 5 bases at V and 5 bases at J; junction bases unmatched: 6. The CDR3 protein is CASRPTGETEAFF. The CDR3 DNA reads as TGTGCCAGCAGACCTACAGGGGAAACTGAAGCTTTCTTT.

The rearrangement uses TRBV19 and TRBJ1-1; maybe TRBD1 (5 bases). The germline V gene encodes CDR1 LNHDA and CDR2 SQIVND (reference sequence). This CDR3 is built from 13 residues. The ends were cut back, 6 bases at V and 5 bases at J, with 13 bases in the middle. The CDR3 DNA sequence: TGTGCCAGTAGGGCAGGGCCATCGACTGAAGCTTTCTTT. Amino acids: CASRAGPSTEAFF.